Shown below are 23 T cell receptor beta chains from a single sample sequenced in a study of radiotherapy plus CTLA-4 blockade in lung cancer. Method: immunoSEQ multiplex PCR; TCRdb's copy keeps in-frame clones and lacks some. Of roughly 78,000 clones in the sample, 78% were seen once. The input for sequencing was peripheral blood, taken from a patient treated with radiotherapy plus ipilimumab. Receptors originate from a human donor with non-small cell lung cancer who had a complete response to radiotherapy plus ipilimumab.

The rearrangement links TRBV7-6 to TRBJ2-2; D not certain. The CDR3 has 15 residues. Trimming stripped 5 bases from V and 7 bases from J, with 17 bases between. Germline V gene lookup returns CDR1 SGHVS and CDR2 FNYEAQ. CDR3 sequence reads: CASSHDRAPGGELFF. Written as DNA, the CDR3 is TGTGCCAGCAGCCACGACCGGGCCCCGGGCGGGGAGCTGTTTTTT.

The chain employs TRBV30 and TRBJ2-5; TRBD1 is a possible D gene (5 bases). Germline CDR1 GTSNPN, CDR2 SVGIG (reference sequence). The CDR3 is 13 residues long. Trimming took off 2 bases at V and 1 base at J, with 8 bases between the two ends. CDR3 nucleotide sequence: TGTGCCTGGAGTAAACAGGCCCAAGAGACCCAGTACTTC. Its protein is CAWSKQAQETQYF.

This clone has a handful of counts. This rearrangement joins TRBV6-4 to TRBJ2-2; D is possibly TRBD2 (5 bases). This CDR3 is 14 amino acids long. V shed 5 bases and J shed 2 bases, with 9 bases lying between them. CDR1 and CDR2 from the germline V gene are MRHNA and SNTAGT. CDR3 DNA sequence: TGTGCCAGCAGTCTTACTAGAAACACCGGGGAGCTGTTTTTT. Amino acids: CASSLTRNTGELFF.

This clone was counted once. This chain uses TRBV7-9 with TRBJ2-1, with D perhaps TRBD1 (6 bases). V dropped 2 bases and J dropped 0 bases, with 8 bases sitting between them. The CDR3 loop spans 15 amino acids. Germline CDR1 and CDR2: SEHNR and FQNEAQ (reference sequence). CDR3 sequence reads: CASSLRGGSYNEQFF. DNA of the CDR3: TGTGCCAGCAGCTTAAGAGGGGGCTCCTACAATGAGCAGTTCTTC.

V usage is TRBV5-1 and J usage is TRBJ2-1, with 7 bases fitting TRBD2. The CDR3 covers 15 residues. Germline loops: CDR1 SGHRS, CDR2 YFSETQ. V trimming: 2 bases; J trimming: 6 bases; junction bases outside the gene matches: 8. CDR3 in amino acids: CASSFAGVSRNEQFF. DNA of the CDR3: TGCGCCAGCAGCTTTGCGGGGGTATCTCGCAATGAGCAGTTCTTC. The complete variable domain, with remaining parts taken from reference TRBV5-1 and TRBJ2-1, reads KAGVTQTPRYLIKTRGQQVTLSCSPISGHRSVSWYQQTPGQGLQFLFEYFSETQRNKGNFPGRFSGRQFSNSRSEMNVSTLELGDSALYLCASSFAGVSRNEQFFGPGTRLTVL.

This rearrangement joins TRBV6-5 to TRBJ2-6; D not certain. This CDR3 region has 16 residues. Trimming shortened V by 0 bases and J by 1 base, and 7 bases separated the two germline ends. Germline loops: CDR1 MNHEY, CDR2 SVGAGI. CDR3: CASSYSLMSGANVLTF. CDR3 coding DNA: TGTGCCAGCAGTTACTCGCTGATGTCTGGGGCCAACGTCCTGACTTTC.

This chain links TRBV18 with TRBJ2-5, with unresolved D. Germline CDR1 and CDR2: KGHSH and LQKENI. Trimming stripped 6 bases from V and 2 bases from J, with 10 bases between. The CDR3 has 13 residues. CDR3 in amino acids: CASSTGRQETQYF. For the CDR3, the DNA is TGTGCCAGCTCGACCGGACGGCAAGAGACCCAGTACTTC.

J is TRBJ1-2 and V is TRBV19, with D possibly matching TRBD1 (5 bases). Trimming took 10 bases from V and 5 from J, leaving 14 bases between them. Germline-derived CDR1 and CDR2 are LNHDA and SQIVND (reference sequence). This CDR3 spans 12 amino acids. The CDR3 DNA reads TGTGCCATATGGGACGGATTGTATGGCTACACCTTC. It encodes CAIWDGLYGYTF.

In nucleotides, the CDR3 is TGTGCCAGCAGAGCGGACACTGGCAATCAGCCCCAGCATTTT. This gives the protein CASRADTGNQPQHF. This chain connects TRBV6-5 to TRBJ1-5; D is perhaps TRBD1 (5 bases). The germline V gene has CDR1 MNHEY and CDR2 SVGAGI. The germline V and J ends were trimmed by 6 bases and 2 bases, with 11 bases remaining between them. This CDR3 has 14 amino acids.

The chain employs TRBV30 and TRBJ1-2, with TRBD1 identical over 8 bases. CDR1 GTSNPN and CDR2 SVGIG come from the germline V gene (reference sequence). The V gene end was trimmed by 5 bases and the J gene end by 4 bases; junction bases not matched to a gene: 9. The CDR3 contains 14 residues. The CDR3 DNA follows: TGTGCCTGGGGAGGGGGGACAGGAGCCTATGGCTACACCTTC. This gives the protein CAWGGGTGAYGYTF.

The genes are TRBV4-1 and TRBJ2-3; no firm D call. Trimming removed 0 bases from V and 3 bases from J, with 16 bases in between. Looked up from germline, CDR1 is MGHRA and CDR2 is YSYEKL. The CDR3 length is 17 residues. The CDR3, as DNA: TGCGCCAGCAGCCAAGAGGGTGGCAGAGTCGCGACAGATACGCAGTATTTT. It codes for CASSQEGGRVATDTQYF.

This chain links TRBV19 with TRBJ1-4; 8 positions match TRBD1. The V and J ends lost 9 bases and 8 bases, in that order; junction bases with no gene match: 8. Germline CDR1 is LNHDA and CDR2 is SQIVND (reference sequence). The CDR3 totals 13 residues. The CDR3 is CASIQGVGEKLFF. The CDR3 DNA reads as TGTGCCAGCATACAGGGGGTCGGGGAAAAACTGTTTTTT.

This rearrangement joins TRBV5-6 to TRBJ1-1, with 12 positions matching TRBD1. Germline V lookup: CDR1 SGHDT, CDR2 YYEEEE. This CDR3 has 15 amino acids. Trimming at V came to 3 bases and at J to 3 bases, leaving 3 bases not matched to a gene. CDR3 bases: TGTGCCAGCAGCTGGGACAGGGGGCTGGACACTGAAGCTTTCTTT. Translation: CASSWDRGLDTEAFF.

V and J are TRBV4-3 and TRBJ2-3; TRBD1 aligns across 9 bases. The CDR3 loop spans 17 amino acids. V dropped 1 base and J dropped 3; count of bases not matched to a gene: 8. Germline CDR1 and CDR2: LGHNA and YSLEER. CDR3 nucleotide sequence: TGCGCCAGCAGCCAAGCTCGAAACAGGGGGCGGACAGATACGCAGTATTTT. The encoded protein is CASSQARNRGRTDTQYF.

The gene calls are TRBV7-9 and TRBJ2-5, with unresolved D. The ends were cut back, 0 bases at V and 5 bases at J, with 10 bases in the middle. There are 14 residues in the CDR3. Germline CDR1 reads SEHNR; CDR2 reads FQNEAQ (reference sequence). The CDR3 DNA is TGTGCCAGCAGCTTAGCGGCCAGCTCTGAGACCCAGTACTTC. It translates to CASSLAASSETQYF.

The J gene is TRBJ1-5, the V gene TRBV7-9; 8 positions match TRBD1. The CDR3 has 15 amino acids. The germline V gene encodes CDR1 SEHNR and CDR2 FQNEAQ (reference sequence). V dropped 5 bases and J dropped 3; count of bases not matched to a gene: 6. CDR3 coding DNA: TGTGCCAGCAGCACAGCGGGACAGGTCAATCAGCCCCAGCATTTT. This gives the protein CASSTAGQVNQPQHF.

V usage is TRBV5-1 and J usage is TRBJ2-3; 11 positions agree with TRBD2. Germline trimming cut 5 bases from V and 2 bases from J; bases unmatched to any gene: 1. The V gene's germline CDR1 is SGHRS and CDR2 YFSETQ. The CDR3 covers 14 residues. CDR3 bases: TGCGCCAGCAGGACTAGCGGGAACACAGATACGCAGTATTTT. Translated, it gives CASRTSGNTDTQYF. Full variable domain (remainder filled in from reference TRBV5-1 and TRBJ2-3): KAGVTQTPRYLIKTRGQQVTLSCSPISGHRSVSWYQQTPGQGLQFLFEYFSETQRNKGNFPGRFSGRQFSNSRSEMNVSTLELGDSALYLCASRTSGNTDTQYFGPGTRLTVL.

This clone was counted only a few times. The chain joins TRBV18 to TRBJ1-1; TRBD1 might be the D (5 bases). Germline V lookup: CDR1 KGHSH, CDR2 LQKENI. Trimming took 3 bases from V and 10 from J, leaving 12 bases between them. The CDR3 contains 12 residues. The CDR3 DNA follows: TGTGCCAGCTCACCTTCGGGGCGGGGAGCTTTCTTT. Translation gives CASSPSGRGAFF.

This sequence joins TRBV7-9 and TRBJ2-1, with 11 nucleotides matching TRBD2. CDR3 length equals 15 residues. Trimming cost V 5 bases and J 6 bases; bases outside gene matches: 6. CDR1 is SEHNR and CDR2 is FQNEAQ in the germline V gene (reference sequence). The chain's CDR3 is CASSASGRPANEQFF. CDR3 DNA: TGTGCCAGCAGCGCTAGCGGGAGGCCGGCCAATGAGCAGTTCTTC.

This clone was seen a few times. The genes are TRBV11-2 and TRBJ2-1, with D possibly TRBD1 on 5 matching bases. The CDR3 is 14 amino acids. Trimming stripped 3 bases from V and 6 bases from J, with 12 bases between. Per germline, CDR1 SGHAT and CDR2 FQNNGV. CDR3 in DNA: TGTGCCAGCAGCTTTGGGGCGTTGGGCAATGAGCAGTTCTTC. Its protein product is CASSFGALGNEQFF.

The chain employs TRBV6-6 and TRBJ2-1; tentatively, D is TRBD2 (5 bases). The V gene's germline CDR1 is MNHNY and CDR2 SVGAGI (reference sequence). Deletions cut 0 bases from V and 2 bases from J, with 11 bases between. This CDR3 contains 16 residues. The CDR3 nucleotides are TGTGCCAGCAGTTACTCGCGAAGCGGCCCCTACAATGAGCAGTTCTTC. Amino acids: CASSYSRSGPYNEQFF.

The chain combines TRBV4-1 with TRBJ2-5; D unresolved. This CDR3 spans 13 amino acids. Deletions cut 6 bases from V and 5 bases from J, with 13 bases between. Germline V gene data show CDR1 as MGHRA and CDR2 as YSYEKL. CDR3 residues: CASSSLLRETQYF. CDR3 coding DNA: TGCGCCAGCAGTTCACTGCTTAGGGAGACCCAGTACTTC.

This CDR3 is CAHGRGASSGANVLTF. The CDR3 coding sequence is TGTGCCCATGGCCGGGGGGCGAGCTCTGGGGCCAACGTCCTGACTTTC. The chain is built from TRBV7-9 and TRBJ2-6, with a weak D call TRBD2 (7 bases). V was cut by 11 bases and J by 0 bases, with 17 bases left in between. The length of the CDR3 is 16 residues. The germline V gene has CDR1 SEHNR and CDR2 FQNEAQ (reference sequence).